This entry features one T cell receptor (beta chain) sequence. Without sorting, samples used tens of millions of PBMCs for genomic DNA. Original analysis: Junction-only immunoSEQ sequences carried no quality scores, so filtering differed. Data came from immunoSEQ multiplex PCR; TCRdb stores just in-frame clones and leaves some out. From that table come the V and J calls and clone size; the DNA was used to work out D and trimming. The sample holds about 470,000 clones; roughly 83% are singletons and the top ten take less than 15%. This sample was taken from a study of shared clonotypes between healthy human individuals. Material for sequencing was PBMCs. The source is a woman in her thirties or forties in good health. Some clones in this sample may be carry-over from other donors' samples.

This CDR3 reads CASSQQGEGEKLFF. CDR3 in DNA: TGTGCCAGCAGTCAACAGGGTGAAGGTGAAAAACTGTTTTTT. The V gene is TRBV28, the J gene TRBJ1-4; maybe TRBD1 (6 bases). With 5 bases removed from V and 7 bases from J, the gap between germline ends came to 14 bases. This CDR3 is 14 amino acids long. In germline, CDR1 is MDHEN, CDR2 SYDVKM.